This is a list of T cell receptor beta chains from one sample in a study of a mutant IDH1 vaccine in newly diagnosed glioma. The repertoire was sequenced with immunoSEQ multiplex PCR; TCRdb's copy has only in-frame clones and lacks some. The table lists over 75,000 clones, roughly four fifths of them singletons. For these TCRs, the target antigens are not known. The sequenced sample was PBMCs, obtained from a glioma patient whose treatment included an IDH1 peptide vaccine. Receptors were obtained from a man aged 35 to 55 with glioma. Each CDR3 is given with its conserved first and last residue. The D gene is left open where the match is weak. Clone size is stated in some rows and not others, as once, few, many or a class when expanded.

j_gene | d_gene | abundance | v_gene | CDR3aa | CDR3nt
TRBJ1-2 | . | . | TRBV27 | CASSFGGLYGYTF | TGTGCCAGCAGTTTCGGGGGCCTCTATGGCTACACCTTC
TRBJ1-3 | . | . | TRBV6-1 | CASSDQNLSGNTIYF | TGTGCCAGCAGTGACCAGAACCTCTCTGGAAACACCATATATTTT
TRBJ2-3 | TRBD2 | . | TRBV25-1 | CASSESGGSKDTQYF | TGTGCCAGCAGTGAATCGGGAGGGTCCAAAGATACGCAGTATTTT
TRBJ1-1 | . | . | TRBV19 | CASTVQAGNTEAFF | TGTGCCAGTACCGTTCAGGCAGGTAACACTGAAGCTTTCTTT
TRBJ2-1 | . | . | TRBV7-9 | CASSGTPHSSYNEQFF | TGTGCCAGCAGCGGGACACCTCATAGCTCCTACAATGAGCAGTTCTTC
TRBJ2-1 | TRBD2 | . | TRBV4-2 | CASSQPPGGGRTYNEQFF | TGTGCCAGCAGCCAACCTCCGGGGGGAGGTAGGACCTACAATGAGCAGTTCTTC
TRBJ1-1 | . | . | TRBV12-5 | CASGLIRTEAFF | TGTGCTAGTGGTTTGATACGAACTGAAGCTTTCTTT
TRBJ1-6 | . | . | TRBV6-4 | CASSESGVWSPLHF | TGTGCCAGCAGTGAATCTGGAGTTTGGTCACCCCTCCACTTT
TRBJ1-1 | . | . | TRBV7-3 | CASSRGENTEAFF | TGTGCCAGCTCCCGGGGGGAGAACACTGAAGCTTTCTTT
TRBJ2-7 | . | . | TRBV4-1 | CASSHPGQSYEQYF | TGCGCCAGCAGCCATCCCGGACAGTCCTACGAGCAGTACTTC
TRBJ2-2 | TRBD2 | . | TRBV4-3 | CASSQAGLAGGPGELFF | TGCGCCAGCAGCCAAGCTGGACTAGCGGGAGGTCCCGGGGAGCTGTTTTTT
TRBJ2-3 | TRBD1 | . | TRBV4-3 | CASSQDLLSKTGTGLHTQYF | TGCGCCAGCAGCCAAGATCTACTCTCGAAAACCGGGACAGGGTTACATACGCAGTATTTT
TRBJ1-6 | . | . | TRBV5-6 | CASSLGTLGSPLHF | TGTGCCAGCAGCCTCGGGACACTAGGGTCACCCCTCCACTTT
TRBJ2-3 | TRBD2 | many | TRBV29-1 | CSVASGNTRDTQYF | TGCAGCGTTGCTAGCGGAAACACAAGGGATACGCAGTATTTT
TRBJ2-7 | TRBD2 | . | TRBV9 | CASSVGGGAYEQYF | TGTGCCAGCAGCGTAGGCGGGGGAGCCTACGAGCAGTACTTC
TRBJ2-7 | TRBD1 | . | TRBV11-1 | CASSREQGSSYEQYF | TGTGCCAGCAGCAGAGAACAGGGGAGCTCCTACGAGCAGTACTTC
TRBJ1-5 | . | . | TRBV15 | CATSIGIGQPQHF | TGTGCCACCAGCATAGGGATTGGTCAGCCCCAGCATTTT
TRBJ2-1 | TRBD2 | . | TRBV19 | CASSMRGLAGENEQFF | TGTGCCAGTAGTATGCGCGGGCTAGCGGGAGAAAATGAGCAGTTCTTC
TRBJ1-2 | TRBD1 | . | TRBV7-2 | CASTKDRAVDGYTF | TGTGCCAGCACCAAGGACAGGGCGGTAGATGGCTACACCTTC
TRBJ2-6 | . | once | TRBV5-6 | CASSPTGRANVLTF | TGTGCCAGCAGCCCTACGGGACGGGCCAACGTCCTGACTTTC
TRBJ1-1 | . | once | TRBV6-5 | CASSYSAGFTEAFF | TGTGCCAGCAGTTACTCTGCGGGATTCACTGAAGCTTTCTTT
TRBJ2-7 | TRBD2 | . | TRBV10-3 | CAISESRSGGAHSSYEQYF | TGTGCCATCAGTGAGTCGAGAAGCGGGGGGGCCCATAGCTCCTACGAGCAGTACTTC
TRBJ2-5 | . | . | TRBV6-4 | CASSVEAFQETQYF | TGTGCCAGCAGTGTAGAGGCGTTCCAAGAGACCCAGTACTTC
TRBJ1-6 | TRBD1 | . | TRBV27 | CASSFRTGFTYNSPLHF | TGTGCCAGCAGTTTCCGGACAGGTTTCACCTATAATTCACCCCTCCACTTT
TRBJ2-6 | . | few | TRBV19 | CASSTRQGRSGANVLTF | TGTGCCAGTAGTACGAGGCAAGGCCGCTCTGGGGCCAACGTCCTGACTTTC
TRBJ1-1 | TRBD1 | few | TRBV10-3 | CAISEGTGGGNTEAFF | TGTGCCATCAGTGAGGGGACAGGGGGTGGGAACACTGAAGCTTTCTTT
TRBJ2-6 | . | . | TRBV11-3 | CASGVSSGANVLTF | TGTGCCAGCGGTGTTAGCTCTGGGGCCAACGTCCTGACTTTC
TRBJ2-1 | TRBD1 | . | TRBV9 | CASSKGHRGAYNEQFF | TGTGCCAGCAGCAAAGGCCACAGGGGGGCCTACAATGAGCAGTTCTTC